One and the same sample provided the 10 T cell receptor beta chains below, sequenced in a study of blood T cell repertoires in COVID-19. Some clones are missing from TCRdb's copy, which holds only in-frame ones; the method was immunoSEQ multiplex PCR. The sample consists of 300,000 to 400,000 clones, more than 80% of them appearing once. Source material: PBMCs or T cells enriched from blood (not recorded which). The receptors were sampled from a man between 18 and 35 years old who had recovered from COVID-19.

This chain connects TRBV5-4 to TRBJ2-3, with 14 positions matching TRBD2. Unmatched junction bases numbered 8, after V lost 4 bases and J lost 4 bases. The CDR3 covers 17 residues. The germline V gene encodes CDR1 SGHNT and CDR2 YYREEE (reference sequence). CDR3 protein: CASSPGLAGGIADTQYF. DNA of the CDR3: TGTGCCAGCAGCCCCGGACTAGCGGGAGGTATTGCAGATACGCAGTATTTT.

This chain joins TRBV5-1 and TRBJ1-2; 7 bases line up with TRBD1. V gave up 4 bases and J gave up 6 bases; unmatched junction bases: 15. The CDR3 sequence is 16 residues long. Germline V gives CDR1 SGHRS, CDR2 YFSETQ. This CDR3 is CASSPGTVLLTNGYTF. Written as DNA, the CDR3 is TGCGCCAGCAGCCCCGGGACAGTCCTCCTTACGAATGGCTACACCTTC.

The chain carries TRBV15 and TRBJ1-2; 7 nucleotides match TRBD1. This CDR3 comprises 14 residues. Losses at the gene ends were 5 bases for V and 7 bases for J; bases not matched to a gene: 10. In germline, CDR1 is LNHNV, CDR2 YYDKDF (reference sequence). The chain's CDR3 is CATSPGTALLGYTF. CDR3 nucleotides: TGTGCCACCAGCCCGGGGACAGCACTACTTGGCTACACCTTC.

Written as DNA, the CDR3 is TGTGCCAGTAGTATGGAACAGCATAATGAAAAACTGTTTTTT. It is translated as CASSMEQHNEKLFF. The chain is built from TRBV19 and TRBJ1-4; D gene ambiguous. CDR1 and CDR2 (germline): LNHDA, SQIVND (reference sequence). V was clipped by 3 bases and J by 4 bases, with 9 bases between them. This CDR3 is built from 14 residues.

The chain recombines TRBV9 with TRBJ2-1, with 7 bases fitting TRBD2. V was clipped by 2 bases and J by 9 bases; unmatched bases: 8. There are 14 residues in the CDR3. Germline V gene sequence: CDR1 SGDLS, CDR2 YYNGEE. CDR3 residues: CASSVGGGSSEQFF. In DNA form, the CDR3 reads TGTGCCAGCAGCGTGGGGGGAGGGTCCAGTGAGCAGTTCTTC.

The chain uses TRBV10-3 and TRBJ2-3, with 10 bases aligning to TRBD2. The CDR3 runs 13 residues. The V gene end was trimmed by 11 bases and the J gene end by 5 bases; junction bases not matched to a gene: 7. Looked up from germline, CDR1 is ENHRY and CDR2 is SYGVKD. CDR3 bases: TGTGCCTCAACTAGCGGGGTGGGAGATACGCAGTATTTT. Translating it yields CASTSGVGDTQYF.

This chain connects TRBV5-1 to TRBJ2-7; 7 nucleotides agree with TRBD2. The trim removed 3 bases at V and 8 bases at J, leaving 8 bases unmatched. Germline CDR1 SGHRS, CDR2 YFSETQ. There are 13 residues in the CDR3. For the CDR3, the DNA is TGCGCCAGCAGCTGGGGGAGGGGAAGGAAGCAGTACTTC. It specifies CASSWGRGRKQYF.

The chain recombines TRBV7-2 with TRBJ2-7, with TRBD2 as a possible D gene (6 bases). The CDR3 runs to 14 residues. Trimming took off 3 bases at V and 4 bases at J, with 13 bases between the two ends. Germline loops: CDR1 SGHTA, CDR2 FQGNSA. The CDR3 loop reads CASSFGWGEYEQYF. In DNA, the CDR3 is TGTGCCAGCAGCTTTGGGTGGGGGGAATACGAGCAGTACTTC.

This chain uses TRBV7-3 with TRBJ1-1; perhaps TRBD1 as D (5 bases). This CDR3 region has 13 residues. V dropped 6 bases and J dropped 5 bases, with 13 bases sitting between them. In germline, CDR1 is SGHTA, CDR2 FQGTGA. In nucleotides, the CDR3 is TGTGCCAGCAGTAGTCAGGAGGGGACTGAAGCTTTCTTT. It codes for CASSSQEGTEAFF.

The chain links TRBV3-1 (or the pseudogene TRBV3-2) to TRBJ2-3; 9 nucleotides align to TRBD2. After removal of 4 bases from V and 2 bases from J, the junction contained 7 bases not matched to a gene. The CDR3 runs to 16 residues. The germline V gene has CDR1 LGHDT and CDR2 YNNKEL (reference sequence). CDR3 region: CASSPALAGVTDTQYF. The CDR3 DNA reads TGTGCCAGCAGCCCCGCTTTAGCGGGGGTCACAGATACGCAGTATTTT.